This TCR beta chain comes out of a study of blood T cell repertoires in COVID-19. Only in-frame clones appear in the TCRdb table, and some are missing; sequencing was by immunoSEQ multiplex PCR. The sample gives a few hundred thousand clones, just under 90% of which show up once; roughly 2.9% is in the top ten. This CDR3 contains 17 residues. V was pared by 5 bases and J by 0 bases, with 11 bases of the junction left unmatched. Germline values: CDR1 SNHLY, CDR2 FYNNEI. This receptor was obtained from a woman aged 50 to 65 who had been exposed to COVID-19. Specimen: PBMCs or T cells enriched from blood (not recorded which). The chain is built from TRBV2 and TRBJ2-7; 9 bases match TRBD1. The CDR3 loop reads CASSTRTGVRSSYEQYF. The DNA of the CDR3 is TGTGCCAGCAGTACCCGGACAGGGGTAAGGAGCTCCTACGAGCAGTACTTC.